The entry below gives a single T cell receptor beta chain sequence along with its context. Its antigen is not identified. Germline values: CDR1 MNHEY, CDR2 SVGEGT. V lost 5 bases and J lost 9, with 8 bases in between. The CDR3 loop spans 11 amino acids. Attached unique molecular identifiers marked individual cDNA molecules. A single record per CDR3 protein comes from TCRdb applying MiXCR to the 5' RACE reads. The table lists tens of thousands of distinct CDR3 sequences, about an eighth of them singletons, with 3.5% to 5% in the top ten. This entry belongs to a study of early T cells in non-severe SARS-CoV-2 infection. Study observations and caveats: Matches to VDJdb favored anti-spike CD8 responses and missed private and CD4 specificities.

This TCR was sampled from an adult who was a healthcare worker with PCR-confirmed SARS-CoV-2 infection or an uninfected control (not recorded which). V gene TRBV6-2 or TRBV6-3 combines with J gene TRBJ2-1, with unresolved D. The source material was whole blood. The CDR3, as DNA: TGTGCCAGCAGTGGGGTATTTGAGCAGTTCTTC. This sequence encodes CASSGVFEQFF.